A selection of T cell receptor beta chains follows, all from one sample in a study of neurological immune-mediated disorders. TCRdb fed the 5' RACE reads into MiXCR, producing one record per CDR3 protein. This sample has 78,000 or so distinct CDR3 sequences; less than 5.5% occur once, and the top ten carry less than 2.5%. Input material: PBMCs. The receptor set was obtained from a woman aged 25 to 45 with multiple sclerosis. Both conserved end residues are part of each CDR3. D genes are given only for firm matches. Size tells how often a clone was seen (once, few, many) or the class of an expanded clone, and some rows leave it out.

v_gene: TRBV7-2; d_gene: -; abundance: many; j_gene: TRBJ2-7; CDR3aa: CASSTTGGGIYEQYF; CDR3nt: TGTGCCAGCAGTACGACTGGTGGCGGGATATACGAGCAGTACTTC
v_gene: TRBV14; d_gene: -; abundance: many; j_gene: TRBJ1-2; CDR3aa: CASSQDLAGGYTF; CDR3nt: TGTGCCAGCAGCCAGGATCTGGCGGGCGGCTACACCTTC
v_gene: TRBV5-1; d_gene: -; abundance: -; j_gene: TRBJ2-3; CDR3aa: CASSSEGENTDTQYF; CDR3nt: TGCGCCAGCAGCTCCGAGGGAGAAAACACAGATACGCAGTATTTT
v_gene: TRBV20-1; d_gene: TRBD1; abundance: many; j_gene: TRBJ1-1; CDR3aa: CSARDGRTGGQRTEAFF; CDR3nt: TGCAGTGCTAGAGATGGGCGGACAGGGGGCCAGCGAACTGAAGCTTTCTTT
v_gene: TRBV20-1; d_gene: -; abundance: -; j_gene: TRBJ2-1; CDR3aa: CSASLGEQFF; CDR3nt: TGCAGTGCTAGTCTGGGTGAGCAGTTCTTC
v_gene: TRBV12-3/TRBV12-4; d_gene: -; abundance: many; j_gene: TRBJ2-6; CDR3aa: CASSDATIGANVLTF; CDR3nt: TGTGCCAGCAGTGACGCGACGATTGGGGCCAACGTCCTGACTTTC
v_gene: TRBV18; d_gene: -; abundance: few; j_gene: TRBJ1-4; CDR3aa: CASSSDTPKPEKLFF; CDR3nt: TGTGCCAGCTCTTCCGACACGCCTAAACCCGAAAAACTGTTTTTT
v_gene: TRBV9; d_gene: TRBD2; abundance: many; j_gene: TRBJ2-3; CDR3aa: CASSDTRSGGYTDTQYF; CDR3nt: TGTGCCAGCAGCGACACAAGAAGCGGGGGATACACAGATACGCAGTATTTT
v_gene: TRBV5-1; d_gene: -; abundance: many; j_gene: TRBJ2-6; CDR3aa: CASSLITGGTSGANVLTF; CDR3nt: TGCGCCAGCAGCTTGATTACAGGTGGTACCTCTGGGGCCAACGTCCTGACTTTC
v_gene: TRBV6-5; d_gene: -; abundance: many; j_gene: TRBJ2-7; CDR3aa: CASQPPGTVSGEQYF; CDR3nt: TGTGCCAGCCAACCCCCCGGGACTGTCTCGGGCGAGCAGTACTTC
v_gene: TRBV10-2; d_gene: TRBD2; abundance: many; j_gene: TRBJ2-7; CDR3aa: CATLAGVHSYEQYF; CDR3nt: TGCGCCACCTTAGCGGGAGTGCACTCCTACGAGCAGTACTTC
v_gene: TRBV20-1; d_gene: TRBD1; abundance: many; j_gene: TRBJ1-3; CDR3aa: CSAIPGETGVSGNTIYF; CDR3nt: TGCAGTGCCATCCCCGGGGAGACAGGGGTCTCTGGAAACACCATATATTTT
v_gene: TRBV12-3/TRBV12-4; d_gene: -; abundance: many; j_gene: TRBJ2-3; CDR3aa: CASDSGTPGTDTQYF; CDR3nt: TGTGCCAGCGACTCCGGGACACCGGGAACAGATACGCAGTATTTT
v_gene: TRBV20-1; d_gene: -; abundance: many; j_gene: TRBJ2-2; CDR3aa: CSAEKQTDTGELFF; CDR3nt: TGCAGTGCGGAAAAACAAACGGACACCGGGGAGCTGTTTTTT
v_gene: TRBV20-1; d_gene: TRBD2; abundance: many; j_gene: TRBJ2-2; CDR3aa: CSAKLLTSGVNTGELFF; CDR3nt: TGCAGTGCTAAGCTTCTGACTAGCGGGGTTAACACCGGGGAGCTGTTTTTT
v_gene: TRBV18; d_gene: TRBD1; abundance: -; j_gene: TRBJ1-1; CDR3aa: CASSPIGTGQEAFF; CDR3nt: TGTGCCAGCTCACCAATCGGGACAGGACAAGAAGCTTTCTTT
v_gene: TRBV5-5; d_gene: TRBD1; abundance: many; j_gene: TRBJ2-1; CDR3aa: CASSLKRQGGYNEQFF; CDR3nt: TGTGCCAGCAGCTTAAAGAGACAGGGGGGCTACAATGAGCAGTTCTTC